The clone carrying this TCR beta chain was observed a handful of times. The antigen remains undetermined. Naive CD4+ cells had CD25+ Tregs removed. Full-length variable regions came from constant-region reverse primers plus semi-nested Nested Universal Primer A PCR. From the 5' RACE reads, TCRdb called clonotypes with MiXCR, one entry per CDR3 protein. The table has tens of thousands of distinct CDR3 sequences, approximately 20% seen once. The study's findings and limits: Tumor Treg TCRs overlapped most with tumor naive CD4+ cells.

Sample: naive CD4+ T cells sorted from a lymph node. The subset is: naive CD4+ T cells, CD4+CD45RA+CD25-. The clonotype comes from a female donor with breast cancer.

CDR3 DNA sequence: TGTGCCAGTAGCCAAGACTCCGGGGAGACCCAGTACTTC. Its protein is CASSQDSGETQYF. The chain recombines TRBV19 with TRBJ2-5; D unclear. Looked up from germline, CDR1 is LNHDA and CDR2 is SQIVND (reference sequence). CDR3 length: 13 residues. V gave up 6 bases and J gave up 5 bases, with 13 bases separating them. Supplemented by reference TRBV19 and TRBJ2-5, the full variable domain reads DGGITQSPKYLFRKEGQNVTLSCEQNLNHDAMYWYRQDPGQGLRLIYYSQIVNDFQKGDIAEGYSVSREKKESFPLTVTSAQKNPTAFYLCASSQDSGETQYFGPGTRLLVL.